This T cell receptor (beta chain) was recovered during a study of early T cells in non-severe SARS-CoV-2 infection. The overall study: Investigators sequenced bulk RNA drawn from unsorted whole blood, and chains remained unpaired.

Study-wide findings and caveats: There was a bias toward anti-spike CD8 responses in VDJdb matching, which missed private and CD4 specificities.

The sample holds many counts of this clonotype. What it binds is unknown. V shed 3 bases and J shed 13 bases, with 10 bases lying between them. Looked up from germline, CDR1 is MDHEN and CDR2 is SYDVKM. CDR3 length: 11 amino acids. Each single cDNA molecule received a unique molecular identifier. In TCRdb, the 5' RACE reads were re-called with MiXCR into one record per CDR3 protein. The sample lists 75,000 to 100,000 distinct CDR3 sequences, about 15% occurring once. The TCR originated in an adult who was a healthcare worker with PCR-confirmed SARS-CoV-2 infection or an uninfected control (not recorded which). The chain recombines TRBV28 with TRBJ2-1; tentatively, D is TRBD2 (7 bases). The sample consisted of whole blood. Here the CDR3 DNA reads TGTGCCAGCAGTTTGCGGGGGCCTCAGTTCTTC. Amino acid sequence: CASSLRGPQFF.